This is a list of T cell receptor beta chains from one sample in a study of T cell responses to AZD1222 COVID-19 vaccine. The assay was immunoSEQ multiplex PCR, and TCRdb's table has in-frame clones only and misses some. The data hold roughly 140,000 clones, with 80% to 95% observed a single time. Specimen: peripheral blood, collected on day 0 of MenACWY control vaccination. These TCRs come from an adult in good health. The CDR3 runs from the conserved cysteine through the conserved F or W. The D gene is left open where the match is weak. Only some rows state a clone size, as once, few, many or a class for expanded clones.

length	V	size	J	D	DNA	CDR3
14	TRBV19	NA	TRBJ2-7	NA	TGTGCCAGTAGTATATCGGGCAGGGACTACGAGCAGTACTTC	CASSISGRDYEQYF
14	TRBV7-2	NA	TRBJ1-2	NA	TGTGCCAGCAGCACTGGGACGTCTAACTATGGCTACACCTTC	CASSTGTSNYGYTF
16	TRBV7-9	NA	TRBJ2-7	TRBD2	TGTGCCAGCAGCTTATTTGGGCGGGAGAGGCATAACGAGCAGTACTTC	CASSLFGRERHNEQYF
16	TRBV7-2	NA	TRBJ1-1	NA	TGTGCCAGCAGCCCCTCCGGGCCCAACCCGAACACTGAAGCTTTCTTT	CASSPSGPNPNTEAFF
13	TRBV6-5	NA	TRBJ2-2	NA	TGTGCCATATGGGGGTCGAACACCGGGGAGCTGTTTTTT	CAIWGSNTGELFF
13	TRBV24-1	once	TRBJ2-3	NA	TGTGCCACCAGCCAAGCGGGTACAGATACGCAGTATTTT	CATSQAGTDTQYF
16	TRBV27	NA	TRBJ2-7	TRBD2	TGTGCCAGCAGTTTAGGGGGCCTAGCGGGGGATCACGAGCAGTACTTC	CASSLGGLAGDHEQYF
14	TRBV18	NA	TRBJ1-4	NA	TGTGCCAGCTCACCAGCGGCAGGAGGAGAAAAACTGTTTTTT	CASSPAAGGEKLFF
14	TRBV28	NA	TRBJ1-2	NA	TGTGCCAGCAGTTCGGGGACACTTAACTATGGCTACACCTTC	CASSSGTLNYGYTF
14	TRBV27	NA	TRBJ1-3	NA	TGTGCCAGCAGTTTATCTACCTCTGGAAACACCATATATTTT	CASSLSTSGNTIYF
15	TRBV19	NA	TRBJ1-1	NA	TGTGCCAGTAGTATGGAGGCCAGGGTGAACACTGAAGCTTTCTTT	CASSMEARVNTEAFF
15	TRBV28	once	TRBJ2-5	TRBD2	TGTGCCAGCAGTCGGACTAGCGGGAGCCAAGAGACCCAGTACTTC	CASSRTSGSQETQYF
13	TRBV27	NA	TRBJ1-2	NA	TGTGCCAGCAGTTTATCTCCCAACTATGGCTACACCTTC	CASSLSPNYGYTF
16	TRBV19	NA	TRBJ2-7	TRBD2	TGTGCCAGTAGTAGGGACGGGGGGTCTCTTTCTTCTGTGCAGTACTTC	CASSRDGGSLSSVQYF
16	TRBV9	NA	TRBJ2-7	TRBD1	TGTGCCAGCAGCGTAGCGCCGGACAGGCGCTCCTACGAGCAGTACTTC	CASSVAPDRRSYEQYF
13	TRBV2	NA	TRBJ1-6	TRBD1	TGTGCCAGCTGCCGACAGGGCAATTCACCCCTCCACTTT	CASCRQGNSPLHF
14	TRBV5-1	NA	TRBJ1-2	NA	TGCGCCAGCAGCTTGGGTCGGGACAAATACGGCTACACCTTC	CASSLGRDKYGYTF
15	TRBV7-6	once	TRBJ1-5	NA	TGTGCCAGCAGTTCTACAACTCTTCGCAATCAGCCCCAGCATTTT	CASSSTTLRNQPQHF
17	TRBV7-4	NA	TRBJ1-1	TRBD1	TGTGCCAGCAGCTTCCGCGGGACAGGGGCCATGAACACTGAAGCTTTCTTT	CASSFRGTGAMNTEAFF
13	TRBV7-9	NA	TRBJ1-5	NA	TGTGCCAGCAGCTTATCCCCGAATCAGCCCCAGCATTTT	CASSLSPNQPQHF
15	TRBV7-9	once	TRBJ1-2	NA	TGTGCCAGCACCTCTCGCGGGGTGGAAAACTATGGCTACACCTTC	CASTSRGVENYGYTF
13	TRBV30	NA	TRBJ1-5	NA	TGTGCCTGGAGTTCGGAATTAAATCAGCCCCAGCATTTT	CAWSSELNQPQHF
15	TRBV10-3	NA	TRBJ2-7	TRBD1	TGTGCCATCAGTGAAAGGACAGGGAATCAGCTCGAGCAGTACTTC	CAISERTGNQLEQYF
14	TRBV9	NA	TRBJ2-3	NA	TGTGCCAGCAGACCACTTACCCGGGGAGATACGCAGTATTTT	CASRPLTRGDTQYF
15	TRBV27	NA	TRBJ2-5	TRBD1	TGTGCCAGCAGCAATACAGGGGGCGAAGGGGAGACCCAGTACTTC	CASSNTGGEGETQYF
13	TRBV10-3	NA	TRBJ1-5	TRBD1	TGTGCCATCAGTGGGGACAGGGATCAGCCCCAGCATTTT	CAISGDRDQPQHF
14	TRBV5-1	NA	TRBJ1-2	TRBD1	TGCGCCAGCACCATGACAGGGGATTCCTATGGCTACACCTTC	CASTMTGDSYGYTF
14	TRBV25-1	NA	TRBJ1-1	NA	TGTGCCAGCAGTGAATCAGGAGAGAGGACTGAAGCTTTCTTT	CASSESGERTEAFF
10	TRBV29-1	NA	TRBJ1-2	NA	TGCAGCGCCCTGGAGTCTGGCTACACCTTC	CSALESGYTF
13	TRBV7-3	NA	TRBJ1-1	NA	TGTGCCAGCAGCTTAGAGGGTTGGACTGAAGCTTTCTTT	CASSLEGWTEAFF
14	TRBV5-8	NA	TRBJ1-5	NA	TGTGCCAGCAGCTTGGGCTATAGCAATCAGCCCCAGCATTTT	CASSLGYSNQPQHF
12	TRBV15	NA	TRBJ1-6	NA	TGTGCCACCAGCGGTCAATATTCACCCCTCCACTTT	CATSGQYSPLHF
14	TRBV28	once	TRBJ2-7	NA	TGTGCCAGCAGTCGCGCCCATTACTCCTACGAGCAGTACTTC	CASSRAHYSYEQYF
14	TRBV5-1	NA	TRBJ2-1	TRBD2	TGCGCCAGCAGCTTGACTAGCGGGAGCAATGAGCAGTTCTTC	CASSLTSGSNEQFF
16	TRBV4-1	NA	TRBJ2-1	NA	TGCGCCAGCAGCCCCGTTAGTGGATCAGACTACAATGAGCAGTTCTTC	CASSPVSGSDYNEQFF
11	TRBV4-2	few	TRBJ2-7	NA	TGTGCCAGCAGCCAAGCCTACGAGCAGTACTTC	CASSQAYEQYF
19	TRBV3-1/TRBV3-2	NA	TRBJ1-1	NA	TGTGCCAGCAGCCCAGGGAGCCGGGATCTAAATCGGTGGAACACTGAAGCTTTCTTT	CASSPGSRDLNRWNTEAFF
13	TRBV10-1	NA	TRBJ1-1	NA	TGCGCCAGCAGACAGGGAAAGGACACTGAAGCTTTCTTT	CASRQGKDTEAFF
14	TRBV5-1	NA	TRBJ1-1	NA	TGCGCCAGCAGCTCTAGACCCGAGAACACTGAAGCTTTCTTT	CASSSRPENTEAFF
15	TRBV6-5	once	TRBJ2-3	TRBD2	TGTGCCAGCCCGACTAGCGGGAGGACCACAGATACGCAGTATTTT	CASPTSGRTTDTQYF
15	TRBV5-1	NA	TRBJ2-5	TRBD1	TGCGCCAGCAGCCGTGGGACAGGGGTGGAAGAGACCCAGTACTTC	CASSRGTGVEETQYF
14	TRBV5-1	NA	TRBJ2-7	NA	TGCGCCAGCAGGGAGCCGGGATCCCTCTACGAGCAGTACTTC	CASREPGSLYEQYF
15	TRBV2	once	TRBJ2-6	NA	TGTGCCAGCAGCTCTGACATCTCAGAGGCCAACGTCCTGACTTTC	CASSSDISEANVLTF
16	TRBV19	NA	TRBJ2-2	NA	TGTGCCAGTAGTCCCATCCGGGATACATTTCGGGGGGAGCTGTTTTTT	CASSPIRDTFRGELFF
16	TRBV4-1	few	TRBJ1-1	NA	TGCGCCAGCAGCCTATCATCCGGGCGCTTAGCCACTGAAGCTTTCTTT	CASSLSSGRLATEAFF
14	TRBV7-8	NA	TRBJ1-1	NA	TGTGCCAGCAGTTTCCAAGGGTTGGACACTGAAGCTTTCTTT	CASSFQGLDTEAFF
17	TRBV3-1/TRBV3-2	NA	TRBJ2-1	NA	TGTGCCAGCAGCCAAGACAGGGTCAGGGATATTTCCAATGAGCAGTTCTTC	CASSQDRVRDISNEQFF
13	TRBV6-1	NA	TRBJ1-3	NA	TGTGCCAGCAGTGAGGGGACCGAGGCCACCATATATTTT	CASSEGTEATIYF
13	TRBV6-1	NA	TRBJ1-1	NA	TGTGCCAGCAGTGACGGCCTGAACACTGAAGCTTTCTTT	CASSDGLNTEAFF
16	TRBV5-5	NA	TRBJ1-2	NA	TGTGCCAGCAGCTTAAGGCCGGCCGAATTAAGATTTGGCTACACCTTC	CASSLRPAELRFGYTF
13	TRBV27	NA	TRBJ1-1	NA	TGTGCCAGCAGTTTTAGGTGGAAGGCGGAGGCTTTCTTT	CASSFRWKAEAFF
13	TRBV5-1	NA	TRBJ1-6	NA	TGCGCCAGCAGCTTGGGACCCTATTCACCCCTCCACTTT	CASSLGPYSPLHF
16	TRBV19	NA	TRBJ2-6	TRBD1	TGTGCCAGTAGTTCCCAGGGGGCGCAAGGGGCCAACGTCCTGACTTTC	CASSSQGAQGANVLTF
14	TRBV6-1	NA	TRBJ1-2	NA	TGTGCCAGCAGTGAATCCAGGGGCCACTATGGCTACACCTTC	CASSESRGHYGYTF
13	TRBV19	NA	TRBJ2-7	NA	TGTGCCAGTAGTATTCAGGGGTCTTACGAGCAGTACTTC	CASSIQGSYEQYF
11	TRBV20-1	NA	TRBJ1-2	NA	TGCAGTTCCGGGTCCTTTTATGGCTACACCTTC	CSSGSFYGYTF
15	TRBV28	NA	TRBJ1-4	NA	TGTGCCAGCAGTACCCCCGGGGGGGGGCGAGAAAAACTGTTTTTT	CASSTPGGGREKLFF
15	TRBV5-1	NA	TRBJ2-3	TRBD2	TGCGCCAGCAGCTCCTCTGGGGGGGTCCCAGATACGCAGTATTTT	CASSSSGGVPDTQYF
14	TRBV6-5	NA	TRBJ1-4	NA	TGTGCCAGCAGTTACTCTCAGGGGTCGGGAAAACTGTTTTTT	CASSYSQGSGKLFF
15	TRBV9	NA	TRBJ2-1	NA	TGTGCCAGCAGCGTAGTTGAGGGGGCCTACAATGAGCAGTTCTTC	CASSVVEGAYNEQFF